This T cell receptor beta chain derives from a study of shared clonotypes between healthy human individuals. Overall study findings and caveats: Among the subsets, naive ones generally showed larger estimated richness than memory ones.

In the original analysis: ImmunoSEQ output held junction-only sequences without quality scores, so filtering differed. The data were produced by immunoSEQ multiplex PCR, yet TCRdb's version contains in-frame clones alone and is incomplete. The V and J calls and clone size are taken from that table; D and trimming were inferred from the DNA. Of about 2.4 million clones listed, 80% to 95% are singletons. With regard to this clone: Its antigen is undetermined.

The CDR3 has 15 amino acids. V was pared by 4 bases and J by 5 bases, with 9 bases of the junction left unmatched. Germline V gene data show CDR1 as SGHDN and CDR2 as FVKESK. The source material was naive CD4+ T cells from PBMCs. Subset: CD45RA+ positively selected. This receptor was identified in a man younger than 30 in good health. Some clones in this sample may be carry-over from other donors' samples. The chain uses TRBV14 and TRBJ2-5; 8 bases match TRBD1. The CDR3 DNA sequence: TGTGCCAGCAGCCGCAGGACAGGGATCCGGGAGACCCAGTACTTC. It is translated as CASSRRTGIRETQYF.